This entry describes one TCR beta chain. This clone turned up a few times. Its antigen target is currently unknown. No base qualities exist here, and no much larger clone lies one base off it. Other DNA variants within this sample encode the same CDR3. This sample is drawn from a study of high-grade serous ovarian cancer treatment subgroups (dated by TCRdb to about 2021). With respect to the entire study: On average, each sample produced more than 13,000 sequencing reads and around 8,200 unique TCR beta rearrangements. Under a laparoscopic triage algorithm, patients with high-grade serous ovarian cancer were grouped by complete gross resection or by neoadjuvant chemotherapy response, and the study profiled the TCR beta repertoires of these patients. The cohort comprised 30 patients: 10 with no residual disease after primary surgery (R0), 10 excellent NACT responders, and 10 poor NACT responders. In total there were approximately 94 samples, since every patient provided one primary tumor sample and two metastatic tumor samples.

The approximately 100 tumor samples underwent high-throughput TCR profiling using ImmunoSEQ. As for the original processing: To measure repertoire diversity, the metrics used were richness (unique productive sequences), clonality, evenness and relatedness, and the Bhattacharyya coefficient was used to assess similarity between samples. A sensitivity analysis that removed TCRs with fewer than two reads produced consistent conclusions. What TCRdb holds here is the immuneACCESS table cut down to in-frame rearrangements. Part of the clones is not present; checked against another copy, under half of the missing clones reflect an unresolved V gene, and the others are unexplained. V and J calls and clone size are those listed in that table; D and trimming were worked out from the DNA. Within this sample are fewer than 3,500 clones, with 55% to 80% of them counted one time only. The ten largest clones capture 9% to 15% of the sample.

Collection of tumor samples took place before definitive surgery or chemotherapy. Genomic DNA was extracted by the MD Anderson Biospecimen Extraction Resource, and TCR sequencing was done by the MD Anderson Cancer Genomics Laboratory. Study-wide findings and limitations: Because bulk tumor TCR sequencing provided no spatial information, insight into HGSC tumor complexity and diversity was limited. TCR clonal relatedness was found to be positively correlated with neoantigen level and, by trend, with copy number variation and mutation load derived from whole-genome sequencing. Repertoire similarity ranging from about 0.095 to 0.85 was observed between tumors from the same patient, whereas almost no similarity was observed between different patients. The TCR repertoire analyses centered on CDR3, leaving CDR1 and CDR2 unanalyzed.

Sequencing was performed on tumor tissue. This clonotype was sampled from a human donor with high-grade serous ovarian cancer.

The CDR3 sequence is CAWSLNSPLHF. The nucleotide sequence is TGTGCCTGGAGCTTGAATTCACCCCTCCACTTT. The V and J segments used are TRBV30 and TRBJ1-6, with no confidently assigned D gene. The CDR3 has 11 amino acids, counting the end cysteine and phenylalanine. CDR3 DNA only is kept here, 33 bases in frame from base 1. CDR1 GTSNPN and CDR2 SVGIG are derived from the germline V gene (reference sequence). V and J lose 3 bases and 7 bases, and a span of 4 bases separates them.